The present T cell receptor (beta chain) was sequenced within a study of cytomegalovirus exposure and HLA in healthy donors. The CDR3 totals 13 residues. Germline V CDR1 and CDR2: GTSNPN, SVGIG (reference sequence). V was pared by 4 bases and J by 7 bases, with 8 bases of the junction left unmatched. The PCR ran on 60 Vbeta and 13 Jbeta primers. Assay: immunoSEQ multiplex PCR; the TCRdb copy retains only in-frame clones and omits some. The sample records roughly 160,000 clones, about 80% being singletons. The material sequenced was PBMCs. This sequence joins TRBV30 and TRBJ2-7; 9 bases map to TRBD2. The clonotype originates from a man between 40 and 49 years old in good health and CMV-seronegative. Written as DNA, the CDR3 is TGTGCCTGGATGGGCGGGAGGGCCCGGGAGCAGTACTTC. Amino acids: CAWMGGRAREQYF.